This T cell receptor (beta chain) was documented in a study of blood T cell repertoires in COVID-19. Study at large: Donors in the United States, Italy and Spain gave samples during acute or convalescent COVID-19. T cells, B-cell-depleted T cells, or PBMCs supplied cDNA or gDNA.

Original processing notes: Nucleated cell counts were estimated from reference gene primer amplification. Libraries were prepared by immunoSEQ multiplex PCR; TCRdb keeps only in-frame clonotypes and omits some of them. That table gives V, J and clone size, and the DNA gave D and trimming. The sample contains more than 200,000 clones, about nine tenths of which appear only once. CDR1 and CDR2 from the germline V gene are SGHAT and FQNNGV. The V gene lost 5 bases and the J gene lost 1 base, with 14 bases spanning the gap. The CDR3 has 15 amino acids. The chain carries TRBV11-2 and TRBJ1-1, with D possibly TRBD1 on 5 matching bases. The sample comprised peripheral blood. This TCR came from a man aged 45 to 65 with acute or convalescent COVID-19. CDR3 nucleotides: TGTGCCAGCAGCCCAGTCAGGGTTGAGAACACTGAAGCTTTCTTT. Protein sequence: CASSPVRVENTEAFF.